This record concerns one TCR beta chain sequence. The antigen remains undetermined. This record comes from a study of shared clonotypes between healthy human individuals. Losses at the gene ends were 2 bases for V and 4 bases for J; bases not matched to a gene: 5. CDR1 is MDHEN, CDR2 SYDVKM, per germline. The CDR3 runs 16 residues. TCRdb's table, derived via immunoSEQ multiplex PCR, lists solely in-frame clones and lacks some. In the table there are roughly 380,000 clones, around 96% of which are singletons. Findings of the study overall: A small donor pool kept down the genetic and exposure-history diversity that was represented.

Material for sequencing was memory CD8+ T cells sorted from blood. The subset here: CD45RO+ cells pooled with CCR7-negative TemRA cells. This chain uses TRBV28 with TRBJ1-4, with TRBD1 identical over 9 bases. This TCR derives from a man aged 25 to 45 in good health. The CDR3: CASSLPTGQGNEKLFF. CDR3 DNA sequence: TGTGCCAGCAGTTTACCGACGGGACAGGGTAATGAAAAACTGTTTTTT. Variable domain in full (rest from reference TRBV28 and TRBJ1-4): DVKVTQSSRYLVKRTGEKVFLECVQDMDHENMFWYRQDPGLGLRLIYFSYDVKMKEKGDIPEGYSVSREKKERFSLILESASTNQTSMYLCASSLPTGQGNEKLFFGSGTQLSVL.